A single sample is the source of the 14 T cell receptor beta chains below, sequenced in a study of blood T cell repertoires in COVID-19. TCRdb's copy holds only in-frame clones and misses some; the assay was immunoSEQ multiplex PCR. Counted here are roughly 250,000 clones, more than 80% occurring once; the ten biggest clones make up over 2%. The specimen sequenced was PBMCs or T cells enriched from blood (not recorded which). The receptor set was obtained from a woman in her late teens or twenties who had recovered from COVID-19.

The chain has TRBV5-6 and TRBJ2-1; TRBD2 aligns across 9 bases. CDR1 SGHDT and CDR2 YYEEEE come from the germline V gene. This CDR3 contains 18 residues. Trimming took 0 bases from V and 2 from J; bases not matched to a gene: 9. The CDR3 protein is CASSLDYGTSNTYNEQFF. CDR3 DNA: TGTGCCAGCAGCTTGGACTACGGGACTAGCAACACCTACAATGAGCAGTTCTTC.

This rearrangement joins TRBV19 to TRBJ1-5; 8 nucleotides line up with TRBD1. The J segment lost 6 bases and the V segment lost 7 bases, leaving 14 bases of the junction unmatched. The germline V gene has CDR1 LNHDA and CDR2 SQIVND (reference sequence). CDR3 length equals 16 residues. The CDR3 protein is CASTRRDRPHGQPQHF. The CDR3 DNA reads TGTGCCAGTACCCGAAGGGACAGGCCGCACGGTCAGCCCCAGCATTTT.

The chain joins TRBV7-9 to TRBJ2-7, with a tentative D call TRBD1 (5 bases). This CDR3 is 14 amino acids long. Germline loops: CDR1 SEHNR, CDR2 FQNEAQ (reference sequence). Trimming took off 5 bases at V and 4 bases at J, with 15 bases between the two ends. This chain's CDR3 is CASSPRLGPYEQYF. The DNA for the CDR3 is TGTGCCAGCAGCCCCCGTCTGGGGCCTTACGAGCAGTACTTC.

This clone was seen a single time. The CDR3 reads CSAAGLQETQYF. CDR3 nucleotide sequence: TGCAGCGCGGCGGGACTCCAAGAGACCCAGTACTTC. This chain links TRBV29-1 with TRBJ2-5, with D possibly TRBD2 on 6 matching bases. CDR3 size: 12 residues. Germline CDR1 is SQVTM and CDR2 is ANQGSEA. V gave up 7 bases and J gave up 1 base, with 10 bases separating them.

The chain is built from TRBV6-5 and TRBJ2-7, with D perhaps TRBD1 (5 bases). The CDR3 has 15 residues. Germline V CDR1 and CDR2: MNHEY, SVGAGI. Trimming removed 0 bases from V and 0 bases from J, with 9 bases in between. CDR3 DNA: TGTGCCAGCAGTTACTCAGGGGCCGTCTCCTACGAGCAGTACTTC. Translating it yields CASSYSGAVSYEQYF.

The chain uses TRBV19 and TRBJ1-5; 7 bases map to TRBD1. V shed 7 bases and J 4 bases; nucleotides not matched to a gene: 7. Per germline, CDR1 LNHDA and CDR2 SQIVND (reference sequence). This CDR3 has 14 amino acids. CDR3 sequence: CASTGQVGNQPQHF. CDR3 bases: TGTGCCAGTACAGGACAGGTTGGGAATCAGCCCCAGCATTTT.

The chain is built from TRBV9 and TRBJ1-1; D gene unclear. Germline V gene lookup returns CDR1 SGDLS and CDR2 YYNGEE. This CDR3 contains 15 residues. The V gene lost 0 bases and the J gene lost 0 bases, with 9 bases spanning the gap. CDR3 protein: CASSVDGRLNTEAFF. The DNA of the CDR3 is TGTGCCAGCAGCGTAGATGGCAGGCTGAACACTGAAGCTTTCTTT. The whole variable domain, remainder taken from reference TRBV9 and TRBJ1-1, is DSGVTQTPKHLITATGQRVTLRCSPRSGDLSVYWYQQSLDQGLQFLIQYYNGEERAKGNILERFSAQQFPDLHSELNLSSLELGDSALYFCASSVDGRLNTEAFFGQGTRLTVV.

The gene calls are TRBV7-8 and TRBJ2-5; tentatively, D is TRBD2 (6 bases). Germline CDR1 SGHVS, CDR2 FQNEAQ. Deletions cut 5 bases from V and 0 bases from J, with 19 bases between. This CDR3 comprises 17 residues. The CDR3 DNA is TGTGCCAGCAGCCTCCCGGGGGTGAGCCTGTACCAAGAGACCCAGTACTTC. Protein sequence: CASSLPGVSLYQETQYF.

Here the CDR3 reads CASSSWEGRDTEAFF. CDR3 DNA sequence: TGTGCCAGCAGCTCTTGGGAAGGGAGGGACACTGAAGCTTTCTTT. V and J are TRBV5-4 and TRBJ1-1, with D unclear. The V gene lost 3 bases and the J gene lost 3 bases, with 15 bases spanning the gap. CDR1 is SGHNT and CDR2 is YYREEE in the germline V gene (reference sequence). The CDR3 totals 15 residues.

V and J are TRBV3-1 (or the pseudogene TRBV3-2) and TRBJ2-7, with 7 bases identical to TRBD2. After removal of 4 bases from V and 3 bases from J, the junction contained 12 bases not matched to a gene. Germline V gene sequence: CDR1 LGHDT, CDR2 YNNKEL (reference sequence). This CDR3 is built from 16 residues. The CDR3 sequence is CASSPLGAGVLYEQYF. In DNA, the CDR3 is TGTGCCAGCAGCCCCCTTGGGGCGGGGGTTCTCTACGAGCAGTACTTC.

The J gene is TRBJ2-2, the V gene TRBV4-1, with D maybe TRBD2 (5 bases). Per germline, CDR1 MGHRA and CDR2 YSYEKL. Trimming cost V 4 bases and J 0 bases, with 24 bases left between them. The CDR3 extends over 20 amino acids. CDR3 amino acids: CASSLTPLSPGKANTGELFF. CDR3 bases: TGCGCCAGCAGCCTCACGCCCCTTTCTCCGGGGAAAGCGAACACCGGGGAGCTGTTTTTT.

This chain uses TRBV30 with TRBJ2-2; unclear D gene. V shed 5 bases and J shed 5 bases, with 12 bases lying between them. From germline, CDR1 is GTSNPN and CDR2 SVGIG (reference sequence). The CDR3 covers 13 residues. Here the CDR3 DNA reads TGTGCCTGGGCTGTCACGCTAACCGGGGAGCTGTTTTTT. Protein: CAWAVTLTGELFF.

The chain has TRBV21-1 and TRBJ2-7; TRBD2, the table's D call, lacks a check against the DNA. TRBV21-1 is assigned pseudogene status. The CDR3 is 14 residues long. Here the CDR3 DNA reads TGTGCCAGCAGCAAATGGTTAGCGGACTACGAGCAGTACTTC. Translated: CASSKWLADYEQYF.

This clone was detected once. V and J are TRBV5-1 and TRBJ1-1; 7 nucleotides line up with TRBD1. Germline trimming cut 4 bases from V and 1 base from J; bases unmatched to any gene: 10. Germline CDR1 SGHRS, CDR2 YFSETQ. The CDR3 runs 16 residues. CDR3: CASSRFQGVGNTEAFF. The CDR3 DNA sequence: TGCGCCAGCAGCCGGTTCCAGGGGGTGGGGAACACTGAAGCTTTCTTT.